These T cell receptor beta chains were read from a single sample in a study of CD8 T cells in Susac syndrome. TCRdb redid the calling of the immunoSEQ multiplex PCR reads with MiXCR, one entry per CDR3 protein. The sample shows about 300,000 distinct CDR3 sequences, approximately 85% of them seen only once. The specimen was CD8+ T cells from PBMCs. The receptors derive from a human donor with multiple sclerosis. Each CDR3 is given with its conserved first and last residue. D genes are given only for firm matches. For some rows the clone size is stated as once, few or many, or as a class when expanded; others skip it.

V gene: TRBV3-1; clone size: -; CDR3 length: 13; J gene: TRBJ1-3; D gene: -; CDR3 DNA: TGTGCCAGCAGCCAAGGAGATGGAAACACCATATATTTT; CDR3 protein: CASSQGDGNTIYF
V gene: TRBV2; clone size: -; CDR3 length: 10; J gene: TRBJ2-3; D gene: -; CDR3 DNA: TGTGCCAGCAGTGGGAGGACGCAGTATTTT; CDR3 protein: CASSGRTQYF
V gene: TRBV4-1; clone size: once; CDR3 length: 13; J gene: TRBJ2-5; D gene: -; CDR3 DNA: TGCGCCAGCAGCCAAGGGTACCAAGAGACCCAGTACTTC; CDR3 protein: CASSQGYQETQYF
V gene: TRBV19; clone size: -; CDR3 length: 16; J gene: TRBJ2-2; D gene: -; CDR3 DNA: TGTGCCAGTAGTCTTCGTCGGAGGGAGAGCACCGGGGAGCTGTTTTTT; CDR3 protein: CASSLRRRESTGELFF
V gene: TRBV18; clone size: -; CDR3 length: 18; J gene: TRBJ2-7; D gene: TRBD1; CDR3 DNA: TGTGCCAGCTCACCATTCGGCACCGGCAGGGACAGAAGGTACGAGCAGTACTTC; CDR3 protein: CASSPFGTGRDRRYEQYF
V gene: TRBV29-1; clone size: -; CDR3 length: 11; J gene: TRBJ2-7; D gene: -; CDR3 DNA: TGCAGCGTTGAAATCTTGGGCCAGCAGTACTTC; CDR3 protein: CSVEILGQQYF
V gene: TRBV9; clone size: -; CDR3 length: 14; J gene: TRBJ2-7; D gene: -; CDR3 DNA: TGTGCCAGCAGCTCCGGTGGAAGTGGCTACGAGCAGTACTTC; CDR3 protein: CASSSGGSGYEQYF
V gene: TRBV12-3/TRBV12-4; clone size: -; CDR3 length: 13; J gene: TRBJ1-1; D gene: -; CDR3 DNA: TGTGCCAGCAGTTGGGGGGGGAACACTGAAGCTTTCTTT; CDR3 protein: CASSWGGNTEAFF
V gene: TRBV19; clone size: -; CDR3 length: 18; J gene: TRBJ2-3; D gene: TRBD2; CDR3 DNA: TGTGCCAGTAGGGGACTAGCGGGAGCCTCGATCCGCACAGATACGCAGTATTTT; CDR3 protein: CASRGLAGASIRTDTQYF
V gene: TRBV11-2; clone size: few; CDR3 length: 15; J gene: TRBJ2-7; D gene: TRBD1; CDR3 DNA: TGTGCCAGCAGCTCGTCGAGGGGGCTAAGCTACGAGCAGTACTTC; CDR3 protein: CASSSSRGLSYEQYF
V gene: TRBV4-3; clone size: -; CDR3 length: 14; J gene: TRBJ1-1; D gene: -; CDR3 DNA: TGCGCCAGCAGCCAAGGACAGTTTGGCACTGAAGCTTTCTTT; CDR3 protein: CASSQGQFGTEAFF
V gene: TRBV28; clone size: -; CDR3 length: 18; J gene: TRBJ2-7; D gene: TRBD1; CDR3 DNA: TGTGCCAGCAGTTTGTCGTTGCTCTCGGGACAGAGCTCCTACGAGCAGTACTTC; CDR3 protein: CASSLSLLSGQSSYEQYF
V gene: TRBV15; clone size: -; CDR3 length: 15; J gene: TRBJ1-5; D gene: TRBD1; CDR3 DNA: TGTGCCACCAGCTTCCGACAGGGTCGCAATCAGCCCCAGCATTTT; CDR3 protein: CATSFRQGRNQPQHF
V gene: TRBV14; clone size: -; CDR3 length: 13; J gene: TRBJ2-1; D gene: TRBD2; CDR3 DNA: TGTGCCAGCAGCCCGGTAGCGGGATTTGAGCAGTTCTTC; CDR3 protein: CASSPVAGFEQFF
V gene: TRBV2; clone size: -; CDR3 length: 16; J gene: TRBJ2-1; D gene: TRBD2; CDR3 DNA: TGTGCCAGCACATCTAGCGGGACCCCCTCCTACAATGAGCAGTTCTTC; CDR3 protein: CASTSSGTPSYNEQFF
V gene: TRBV15; clone size: once; CDR3 length: 12; J gene: TRBJ2-7; D gene: -; CDR3 DNA: TGTGCCACCAGTCCGGAGGGCTACGAGCAGTACTTC; CDR3 protein: CATSPEGYEQYF
V gene: TRBV19; clone size: -; CDR3 length: 13; J gene: TRBJ1-1; D gene: -; CDR3 DNA: TGTGCCAGTAGTATAGTCCGGGGCACTGAAGCTTTCTTT; CDR3 protein: CASSIVRGTEAFF